Presented here are 21 T cell receptor beta chains from one specimen sequenced in a study of Graves' ophthalmopathy and Graves' hyperthyroidism. Amplification of TCR beta CDR3 regions used RNA transcripts. A first-round RT-PCR used HTBI primers, followed by a second-round multiplex PCR. One entry per CDR3 protein, called by TCRdb with MiXCR from the multiplex PCR reads. The sample has 680,000 or so distinct CDR3 sequences, 22% seen once. Sequencing was performed on peripheral blood. The receptors were gathered from a woman under 30 with stable Graves' hyperthyroidism. Some clones in this sample may be carry-over from other donors' samples.

The V and J genes are TRBV28 and TRBJ1-2, with D possibly being TRBD1 (5 bases). The germline CDR1 and CDR2 sequences are MDHEN and SYDVKM. The V gene lost 2 bases and the J gene lost 3 bases, with 16 bases spanning the gap. The CDR3 runs 16 residues. This CDR3 is CASSLGGGGTYYGYTF. The CDR3 DNA reads TGTGCCAGCAGTTTAGGGGGAGGCGGAACTTACTATGGCTACACCTTC.

This clonotype was counted a few times. This rearrangement joins TRBV10-3 to TRBJ2-7; tentative D call: TRBD1 (6 bases). V lost 0 bases and J lost 7, with 19 bases in between. Germline loops: CDR1 ENHRY, CDR2 SYGVKD. The CDR3 length is 16 residues. The CDR3: CAISESRDRSGSEQYF. CDR3 DNA: TGTGCCATCAGTGAGTCGAGAGACAGGTCGGGTAGTGAGCAGTACTTC.

This clonotype occurred many times. This chain joins TRBV6-2 or TRBV6-3 and TRBJ2-7; D perhaps matches TRBD1 (6 bases). The CDR3 extends over 16 amino acids. CDR1 and CDR2 (germline): MNHEY, SVGEGT. With 4 bases removed from V and 0 bases from J, the gap between germline ends came to 16 bases. CDR3 DNA: TGTGCCAGCAGTTCGACAGGTTTCTTCAGCTCCTACGAGCAGTACTTC. It codes for CASSSTGFFSSYEQYF.

This clonotype was seen more than once but under ten times. The chain is built from TRBV30 and TRBJ2-2; 9 bases line up with TRBD2. Germline trimming cut 0 bases from V and 3 bases from J; bases unmatched to any gene: 5. From germline, CDR1 is GTSNPN and CDR2 SVGIG (reference sequence). The CDR3 covers 16 residues. The CDR3 spells CAWSVGGGADTGELFF. CDR3 DNA sequence: TGTGCCTGGAGTGTAGGCGGGGGGGCGGACACCGGGGAGCTGTTTTTT.

This clonotype was recorded many times. The V call is TRBV27, the J call TRBJ1-1; TRBD1 is a possible D gene (6 bases). Germline CDR1 reads MNHEY; CDR2 reads SMNVEV (reference sequence). The V end lost 4 bases, the J end lost 4 bases, and 10 bases lay between the germline ends. The CDR3 contains 13 residues. CDR3 DNA: TGTGCCAGCAGTTCCACGGACAGCACTGAAGCTTTCTTT. Translated: CASSSTDSTEAFF.

This clonotype has at least ten counts. J is TRBJ1-2 and V is TRBV19; D is perhaps TRBD1 (5 bases). Germline CDR1 reads LNHDA; CDR2 reads SQIVND (reference sequence). This CDR3 spans 15 amino acids. V lost 4 bases and J lost 8, with 20 bases in between. Written as DNA, the CDR3 is TGTGCCAGTAGTAACTCGGGACTTCAGATACGGGGCTACACCTTC. Translating gives CASSNSGLQIRGYTF.

The chain carries TRBV6-2 or TRBV6-3 and TRBJ1-6; maybe TRBD1 (6 bases). This CDR3 is built from 14 residues. V was clipped by 4 bases and J by 10 bases, with 14 bases between them. The germline V gene encodes CDR1 MNHEY and CDR2 SVGEGT. In DNA, the CDR3 is TGTGCCAGCAGTTCGCATCTCCAGGGGTCACCCCTCCACTTT. This codes for CASSSHLQGSPLHF.

Comments on this clonotype: A single base separates this from a much larger clone, so it may be a read error. The rearrangement joins TRBV7-6 to TRBJ1-6; D is possibly TRBD1 (5 bases). The germline V gene has CDR1 SGHVS and CDR2 FNYEAQ. V was pared by 4 bases and J by 7 bases, with 17 bases between. The CDR3 contains 16 residues. CDR3 nucleotide sequence: TGTGCCAGCAGCTCAGCTCAGACAGCTCCCAATTCACCCCTCCACTTT. The encoded protein is CASSSAQTAPNSPLHF. Full variable domain (outside the CDR3, taken from reference TRBV7-6 and TRBJ1-6): GAGVSQSPRYKVTKRGQDVALRCDPISGHVSLYWYRQALGQGPEFLTYFNYEAQQDKSGLPNDRFSAERPEGSISTLTIQRTEQRDSAMYRCASSSAQTAPNSPLHFGNGTRLTVT.

This clonotype was counted only a few times. This chain joins TRBV7-8 and TRBJ2-2; 9 bases are shared with TRBD1. V lost 5 bases and J lost 3; bases outside the gene matches: 13. The CDR3 has 18 amino acids. From germline, CDR1 is SGHVS and CDR2 FQNEAQ. The DNA of the CDR3 is TGTGCCAGCAGCCCACACCGGGACAGGGACCGGTACACCGGGGAGCTGTTTTTT. This sequence encodes CASSPHRDRDRYTGELFF.

In this sample, this clonotype turned up many times. This rearrangement joins TRBV7-9 to TRBJ2-7; TRBD2 aligns across 7 bases. V lost 5 bases and J lost 4; bases outside the gene matches: 5. The CDR3 covers 13 residues. Germline lookup yields CDR1 SEHNR and CDR2 FQNEAQ (reference sequence). Here the CDR3 reads CASSTGGTYEQYF. The CDR3 region has the DNA TGTGCCAGCAGCACGGGGGGAACGTACGAGCAGTACTTC.

This clonotype was counted only a few times. With a much larger clone just one base away, this may be a read error. This chain links TRBV6-1 with TRBJ2-5; tentative D call: TRBD1 (6 bases). The germline V gene has CDR1 MNHNS and CDR2 SASEGT. This CDR3 comprises 12 residues. Here the CDR3 DNA reads TGTGCCACCAGACAGGTCCAAGAGACCAAGTACTTC. It codes for CATRQVQETKYF.

The chain recombines TRBV30 with TRBJ2-7, with D tentatively TRBD1 (6 bases). Deletions cut 4 bases from V and 6 bases from J, with 10 bases between. Germline CDR1 and CDR2: GTSNPN and SVGIG (reference sequence). The CDR3 consists of 11 residues. For the CDR3, the DNA is TGTGCCTGGATAGGGGGTAGCGAGCAGTACTTC. As protein: CAWIGGSEQYF. Full variable domain (rest looked up from reference TRBV30 and TRBJ2-7): SQTIHQWPATLVQPVGSPLSLECTVEGTSNPNLYWYRQAAGRGLQLLFYSVGIGQISSEVPQNLSASRPQDRQFILSSKKLLLSDSGFYLCAWIGGSEQYFGPGTRLTVT.

This clonotype was found a few times. V usage is TRBV28 and J usage is TRBJ2-7; TRBD2 might be the D (6 bases). Germline CDR1 is MDHEN and CDR2 is SYDVKM. The CDR3 spans 16 residues. V lost 3 bases, J lost 3 bases, and 18 bases lay in between. CDR3 coding DNA: TGTGCCAGCAGTTTGATCGGGAGCGGAGAGGGCTACGAGCAGTACTTC. The encoded protein is CASSLIGSGEGYEQYF.

This clonotype appeared many times. The chain carries TRBV27 and TRBJ1-5; D remains unclear. The CDR3 has 15 amino acids. Per the germline V gene, CDR1 is MNHEY and CDR2 is SMNVEV (reference sequence). The ends were cut back, 4 bases at V and 3 bases at J, with 13 bases in the middle. The CDR3 is CASSSIGQLNQPQHF. As DNA, the CDR3 is TGTGCCAGCAGTTCTATCGGGCAACTCAATCAGCCCCAGCATTTT.

The gene calls are TRBV28 and TRBJ1-1; D not resolved. V was shortened by 2 bases and J by 4 bases, with 11 bases between the two germline ends. This CDR3 has 14 residues. Germline-derived CDR1 and CDR2 are MDHEN and SYDVKM. CDR3 loop: CASSLGPGSTEAFF. The CDR3 bases are TGTGCCAGCAGTTTAGGCCCCGGCTCCACTGAAGCTTTCTTT.

In its sample, this clonotype was seen many times. V usage is TRBV5-1 and J usage is TRBJ1-1; 7 nucleotides match TRBD1. The V gene's germline CDR1 is SGHRS and CDR2 YFSETQ. V lost 3 bases to trimming and J lost 3 bases; unmatched junction nucleotides: 8. The CDR3 extends over 15 amino acids. The CDR3 DNA reads as TGCGCCAGCAGCTCAGTAGGGGGCTTGGACACTGAAGCTTTCTTT. This gives the protein CASSSVGGLDTEAFF.

This clonotype was seen at least ten times. The chain is built from TRBV5-1 and TRBJ2-7, with 7 bases aligning to TRBD2. V trimming: 4 bases; J trimming: 4 bases; junction bases outside the gene matches: 8. CDR3 length: 14 residues. Germline V lookup: CDR1 SGHRS, CDR2 YFSETQ. CDR3 in DNA: TGCGCCAGCAGCCCCGGGAGCGGGAAGTACGAGCAGTACTTC. Residues: CASSPGSGKYEQYF.

This clonotype has at least ten counts. V usage is TRBV12-3 or TRBV12-4 and J usage is TRBJ1-5, with 7 positions matching TRBD1. This CDR3 comprises 16 residues. The trim removed 4 bases at V and 4 bases at J, leaving 10 bases unmatched. DNA for the CDR3: TGTGCCAGCAGTTCGCATCCTGGCAGGGGGAATCAGCCCCAGCATTTT. This sequence encodes CASSSHPGRGNQPQHF.

The V and J genes are TRBV12-3 or TRBV12-4 and TRBJ1-6; no reliable D call. Trimming removed 2 bases from V and 7 bases from J, with 6 bases in between. The CDR3 loop spans 13 amino acids. The CDR3, as DNA: TGTGCCAGCAGTTTATTGGAGAATTCACCCCTCCACTTT. Translation gives CASSLLENSPLHF.

This clonotype was seen repeatedly, ten times or more. The chain joins TRBV4-1 to TRBJ1-2, with 7 bases identical to TRBD1. The trim removed 1 base at V and 2 bases at J, leaving 4 bases unmatched. Germline-derived CDR1 and CDR2 are MGHRA and YSYEKL. There are 15 residues in the CDR3. CDR3 protein: CASSQGSGGNYGYTF. CDR3 DNA: TGCGCCAGCAGCCAAGGCTCAGGGGGAAACTATGGCTACACCTTC.

This clonotype occurred a few times. The chain links TRBV28 to TRBJ2-7; 8 nucleotides align to TRBD1. V trimming: 6 bases; J trimming: 1 base; junction bases outside the gene matches: 5. This CDR3 region has 14 residues. Germline V gene lookup returns CDR1 MDHEN and CDR2 SYDVKM. The CDR3 loop is CASSMGQASYEQYF. In nucleotides, the CDR3 is TGTGCCAGCAGCATGGGACAGGCGTCCTACGAGCAGTACTTC.